The next 5 T cell receptor beta chains were all read from a single sample in a study of T cell responses to AZD1222 COVID-19 vaccine (dated by TCRdb to the early 2020s). Libraries came from the immunoSEQ multiplex PCR assay. This immuneACCESS table, as held by TCRdb, lists in-frame sequences with V and J called but not all clones. Of the missing ones, under half trace to an unresolved V gene in checked studies; the others have no known cause. The sample table shows roughly 100,000 clones, and 85% to 90% are seen once. The biggest ten clones account for 44% of the sample. The time point label for this specimen denotes: about 28 days (+/-7) after the second vaccine dose. The sample was peripheral blood, taken 28 days after the second AZD1222 dose. The source is an adult who received the AZD1222 COVID-19 vaccine.

The chain recombines TRBV29-1 with TRBJ2-3; TRBD2 aligns across 13 bases. Losses at the gene ends were 7 bases for V and 4 bases for J; bases not matched to a gene: 20. The germline V gene has CDR1 SQVTM and CDR2 ANQGSEA. The CDR3 has 19 amino acids. The CDR3 is CSARGSRERTSGSADTQYF. CDR3 coding DNA: TGCAGCGCCAGAGGAAGCAGGGAGAGGACTAGCGGGAGTGCAGATACGCAGTATTTT.

Only a few counts were recorded for this clone. This rearrangement joins TRBV28 to TRBJ1-1; TRBD1 aligns across 9 bases. Germline trimming cut 6 bases from V and 5 bases from J; bases unmatched to any gene: 7. Per the germline V gene, CDR1 is MDHEN and CDR2 is SYDVKM. CDR3 length: 14 amino acids. The CDR3 here is CASRATGGATEAFF. The CDR3 coding sequence is TGTGCCAGCAGAGCTACAGGGGGCGCGACTGAAGCTTTCTTT.

In this sample, this clone turned up a few times. The chain recombines TRBV25-1 with TRBJ1-1; 8 bases match TRBD1. Germline V gives CDR1 MGHDK, CDR2 SYGVNS. V lost 2 bases, J lost 5 bases, and 7 bases stayed unmatched. There are 15 residues in the CDR3. CDR3: CASSEGDRRGTEAFF. In DNA, the CDR3 is TGTGCCAGCAGTGAAGGGGACAGGAGGGGGACTGAAGCTTTCTTT.

The chain combines TRBV12-3 or TRBV12-4 with TRBJ2-3; possibly TRBD2 for D (5 bases). The CDR3 is made up of 12 amino acids. Trimming shortened V by 7 bases and J by 6 bases, and 11 bases separated the two germline ends. CDR3 residues: CASKSRDDTQYF. In DNA, the CDR3 is TGTGCCAGCAAGTCTCGGGATGATACGCAGTATTTT.

This sequence joins TRBV30 and TRBJ1-5; TRBD1 matches 8 bases. This CDR3 comprises 15 residues. Germline V gene data show CDR1 as GTSNPN and CDR2 as SVGIG (reference sequence). V trimming: 2 bases; J trimming: 5 bases; junction bases outside the gene matches: 8. The CDR3 region is CAWSRVGTGYQPQHF. The DNA of the CDR3 is TGTGCCTGGAGTAGGGTGGGGACAGGTTATCAGCCCCAGCATTTT.